This is a list of T cell receptor beta chains from one sample in a study of T cell repertoires in cytomegalovirus infection. Each CDR3 protein gets one entry after TCRdb re-called the reads with MiXCR. This table has about 260,000 distinct CDR3 sequences, less than 9.5% appearing once. The sequenced material came from PBMCs. The source is a human donor in good health (CMV status not recorded). Some clones in this sample may be carry-over from other donors' samples. The CDR3 runs from the conserved cysteine through the conserved F or W. D genes are given only for firm matches. The size entry is marked missing in some rows and otherwise reads once, few, many or a size class.

J: TRBJ1-5
size: many
D: .
V: TRBV7-6
DNA: TGTGCCAGCAGCTTGGAAGGACAGCCCCAGCATTTT
CDR3: CASSLEGQPQHF

J: TRBJ2-3
size: many
D: TRBD2
V: TRBV28
DNA: TGTGCCAGCAGCACACTAGCGGGGGGCACAGATACGCAGTATTTT
CDR3: CASSTLAGGTDTQYF

J: TRBJ2-1
size: .
D: .
V: TRBV7-2
DNA: TGTGCCAGCAGCTTAGTAGAGCTCGTGTATTCCTACAATGAGCAGTTCTTC
CDR3: CASSLVELVYSYNEQFF

J: TRBJ2-1
size: many
D: .
V: TRBV10-1
DNA: TGCGCCAGCAGTGAGGGAAGCTCCTACAATGAGCAGTTCTTC
CDR3: CASSEGSSYNEQFF

J: TRBJ2-3
size: .
D: TRBD2
V: TRBV9
DNA: TGTGCCAGCAGCCCAGAGGGGAATAGCGGGGGGCCCTTCACAGATACGCAGTATTTT
CDR3: CASSPEGNSGGPFTDTQYF

J: TRBJ2-7
size: many
D: TRBD2
V: TRBV7-2
DNA: TGTGCCAGCAGCTTCATAGCGGGGTCCTACGAGCAGTACTTC
CDR3: CASSFIAGSYEQYF

J: TRBJ1-5
size: few
D: TRBD1
V: TRBV28
DNA: TGTGCCAGCAGTCCGGGGACAGGGGGCCGGGGCCAGCATTTT
CDR3: CASSPGTGGRGQHF

J: TRBJ2-1
size: many
D: TRBD2
V: TRBV7-6
DNA: TGTGCCAGCAGCTTTTCCCTGACTAGCGGGGGGGGGAATGAGCAGTTCTTC
CDR3: CASSFSLTSGGGNEQFF

J: TRBJ1-2
size: .
D: TRBD1
V: TRBV28
DNA: TGTGCCAGCAGATACCCAGGGGGCGCTTATGGCTACACCTTC
CDR3: CASRYPGGAYGYTF

J: TRBJ1-1
size: many
D: TRBD1
V: TRBV6-2/TRBV6-3
DNA: TGTGCCAGCAGGTGGGACAGCAACACTGAAGCTTTCTTT
CDR3: CASRWDSNTEAFF

J: TRBJ1-1
size: many
D: .
V: TRBV7-8
DNA: TGTGCCAGCAGCTTGACTACCACGAACACTGAAGCTTTCTTT
CDR3: CASSLTTTNTEAFF

J: TRBJ1-5
size: many
D: .
V: TRBV6-2/TRBV6-3
DNA: TGTGCCAGCGCGACATTGTGGTATCAGCCCCAGCATTTT
CDR3: CASATLWYQPQHF

J: TRBJ2-1
size: .
D: .
V: TRBV2
DNA: TGTGCCAGCAGTGAAAAACAGTTTGGGGGTCATCGGGAGCAGTTCTTC
CDR3: CASSEKQFGGHREQFF

J: TRBJ1-2
size: many
D: .
V: TRBV7-9
DNA: TGTGCCAGCAGCTTACGGGCAGGGGAAACTAACTATGGCTACACCTTC
CDR3: CASSLRAGETNYGYTF

J: TRBJ2-7
size: many
D: TRBD2
V: TRBV7-8
DNA: TGTGCCAGCAGCCCCGGGACTAGCGGGAGCCGGTACGAGCAGTACTTC
CDR3: CASSPGTSGSRYEQYF

J: TRBJ2-7
size: .
D: .
V: TRBV29-1
DNA: TGCAGCGTGGTTAAGGGTTCCTACGAGCAGTACTTC
CDR3: CSVVKGSYEQYF

J: TRBJ1-2
size: many
D: TRBD1
V: TRBV7-2
DNA: TGTGCCAGCAGCGGTCAACAGGGGGCCTATGGCTACACCTTC
CDR3: CASSGQQGAYGYTF

J: TRBJ2-7
size: many
D: .
V: TRBV7-3
DNA: TGTGCCAGCAGCCCGTACACGCGACCCTACGAGCAGTACTTC
CDR3: CASSPYTRPYEQYF

J: TRBJ1-2
size: many
D: TRBD1
V: TRBV6-9
DNA: TGTGCCAGCAGGGCAGGGGGCTCCCAATGGGGTACTGTGAACTATGGCTACACCTTC
CDR3: CASRAGGSQWGTVNYGYTF

J: TRBJ2-3
size: many
D: .
V: TRBV7-2
DNA: TGTGCCAGCAGCTCACTCCCGTCACTAGTCGCAGTAACAGATACGCAGTATTTT
CDR3: CASSSLPSLVAVTDTQYF

J: TRBJ1-1
size: .
D: .
V: TRBV7-3
DNA: TGTGCCAGCAGCACAAGACAGAACACTGAAGCTTTCTTT
CDR3: CASSTRQNTEAFF

J: TRBJ2-5
size: .
D: .
V: TRBV7-8
DNA: TGTGCCAGCAGCCTATACAATCTTCAAGAGACCCAGTACTTC
CDR3: CASSLYNLQETQYF

J: TRBJ1-2
size: few
D: TRBD1
V: TRBV10-3
DNA: TGTGCCATCAGTGCGACCGGGACAGGGGCTGATGGCTACACCTTC
CDR3: CAISATGTGADGYTF

J: TRBJ1-5
size: few
D: TRBD1
V: TRBV19
DNA: TGTGCCAGTATGGGACAGGGGAATCAGCCCCAGCATTTT
CDR3: CASMGQGNQPQHF

J: TRBJ2-3
size: many
D: TRBD2
V: TRBV7-2
DNA: TGTGCCAGCAGCTCCGGGACTAGCGGGAGGGCCACAGATACGCAGTATTTT
CDR3: CASSSGTSGRATDTQYF

J: TRBJ2-2
size: many
D: TRBD2
V: TRBV7-6
DNA: TGTGCTAGCAGCTTAGTCCCGGCGGGAGGGCCGAACACCGGGGAGCTGTTTTTT
CDR3: CASSLVPAGGPNTGELFF

J: TRBJ2-3
size: few
D: TRBD2
V: TRBV5-1
DNA: TGCGCCAGCAGCTTGTCTCGGCCTAGCGGGGTAGATACGCAGTATTTT
CDR3: CASSLSRPSGVDTQYF

J: TRBJ2-3
size: many
D: TRBD2
V: TRBV7-2
DNA: TGTGCCAGCAGCTTAGCGCATGGGACTAGCAGCACAGATACGCAGTATTTT
CDR3: CASSLAHGTSSTDTQYF

J: TRBJ2-6
size: .
D: .
V: TRBV5-6
DNA: TGTGCCAGCAGCTTGGCCACGCGAGGGGCAGGGGCCAACGTCCTGACTTTC
CDR3: CASSLATRGAGANVLTF

J: TRBJ2-1
size: few
D: TRBD2
V: TRBV12-3/TRBV12-4
DNA: TGTGCCAGCAAAGCGGGAGCGGCCTACAATGAGCAGTTCTTC
CDR3: CASKAGAAYNEQFF

J: TRBJ1-3
size: .
D: .
V: TRBV5-6
DNA: TGTGCCAGCAGCTTGGGGAACTCTGGAAACACCATATATTTT
CDR3: CASSLGNSGNTIYF

J: TRBJ2-7
size: many
D: .
V: TRBV7-9
DNA: TGTGCCAGCAGCTCTTGGACAGAAAGTAACTACGAGCAGTACTTC
CDR3: CASSSWTESNYEQYF

J: TRBJ2-1
size: .
D: TRBD2
V: TRBV20-1
DNA: TGCAGTGCTAGGTCTGGTAATTCGGGAGGGCGTCACAATGAGCAGTTCTTC
CDR3: CSARSGNSGGRHNEQFF

J: TRBJ2-3
size: many
D: .
V: TRBV7-9
DNA: TGTGCCAGCAGCCCTCGCCGCGGGGCAGATACGCAGTATTTT
CDR3: CASSPRRGADTQYF

J: TRBJ2-7
size: .
D: .
V: TRBV6-2/TRBV6-3
DNA: TGTGCCAGCAGTTACTCAGCCAGGGGGGTCGAGCAGTACTTC
CDR3: CASSYSARGVEQYF

J: TRBJ1-1
size: many
D: .
V: TRBV7-8
DNA: TGTGCCAGCCACCAGGGGTTGAACACTGAAGCTTTCTTT
CDR3: CASHQGLNTEAFF

J: TRBJ2-7
size: many
D: .
V: TRBV7-8
DNA: TGTGCCAGCAGCCAGGCAAGGTTTTACGAGCAGTACTTC
CDR3: CASSQARFYEQYF

J: TRBJ1-1
size: many
D: TRBD1
V: TRBV5-6
DNA: TGTGCCAGCTTACGACAGGGGAACACTGAAGCTTTCTTT
CDR3: CASLRQGNTEAFF

J: TRBJ2-5
size: many
D: .
V: TRBV7-2
DNA: TGTGCCAGCAGCTCACCGGACGGACCGCTTCGGACCCAGTACTTC
CDR3: CASSSPDGPLRTQYF

J: TRBJ1-2
size: few
D: TRBD1
V: TRBV7-2
DNA: TGTGCCAGCAGCAAGCTTAGCAACGCGGGACAGAACTATGGCTACACCTTC
CDR3: CASSKLSNAGQNYGYTF

J: TRBJ2-6
size: many
D: TRBD2
V: TRBV12-3/TRBV12-4
DNA: TGTGCCAGCGCTACGGGGGGATCTGGGGCCAACGTCCTGACTTTC
CDR3: CASATGGSGANVLTF

J: TRBJ1-6
size: many
D: .
V: TRBV12-3/TRBV12-4
DNA: TGTGCCAGCAGTTCTCTCGGCAGGGTTAATTCACCCCTCCACTTT
CDR3: CASSSLGRVNSPLHF

J: TRBJ2-7
size: many
D: .
V: TRBV7-2
DNA: TGTGCCAGCAGCTTAATTCCGTCGGGGCAAGTAAACTCGGAGCAGTACTTC
CDR3: CASSLIPSGQVNSEQYF

J: TRBJ2-1
size: many
D: .
V: TRBV20-1
DNA: TGCAGTGCTAGAGTTTTGGTAAGGGCATCACCTGGGGGTGAGCAGTTCTTC
CDR3: CSARVLVRASPGGEQFF

J: TRBJ1-5
size: many
D: TRBD1
V: TRBV7-2
DNA: TGTGCCAGCAGTTGGGACAGGGGAGAGCCCCAGCATTTT
CDR3: CASSWDRGEPQHF

J: TRBJ2-3
size: .
D: .
V: TRBV7-9
DNA: TGTGCCAGCAGCCCCCGGGCGAGCGATACGCAGTATTTT
CDR3: CASSPRASDTQYF

J: TRBJ1-4
size: many
D: .
V: TRBV7-9
DNA: TGTGCCAGCAGCCAGAGGACGGAACTGTTTTTT
CDR3: CASSQRTELFF

J: TRBJ2-1
size: .
D: TRBD2
V: TRBV6-6
DNA: TGTGCCAGCTCCAGGACTAGCGGGGGCCGGAGCTCCTACAATGAGCAGTTCTTC
CDR3: CASSRTSGGRSSYNEQFF

J: TRBJ1-2
size: many
D: .
V: TRBV7-2
DNA: TGTGCCAGCAGCTTAAACGGTCCCGGGGCGCTCACCTATGGCTACACCTTC
CDR3: CASSLNGPGALTYGYTF

J: TRBJ1-5
size: many
D: .
V: TRBV7-2
DNA: TGTGCCAGCAGCTTAGTGGCCCCCAATCAGCCCCAGCATTTT
CDR3: CASSLVAPNQPQHF

J: TRBJ2-5
size: .
D: .
V: TRBV11-2
DNA: TGTGCCAGCAGCAAAACTACAGGGACGCAAGAGACCCAGTACTTC
CDR3: CASSKTTGTQETQYF

J: TRBJ2-2
size: few
D: .
V: TRBV19
DNA: TGTGCCAGTAGTATCCTTCAGGGGACCGCGAACACCGGGGAGCTGTTTTTT
CDR3: CASSILQGTANTGELFF

J: TRBJ1-1
size: many
D: .
V: TRBV4-2
DNA: TGTGCCAGCAGCCAAGAAGGGGGGTACACTGAAGCTTTCTTT
CDR3: CASSQEGGYTEAFF

J: TRBJ1-6
size: .
D: .
V: TRBV7-2
DNA: TGTGCCAGCAGCTTGATGAGTTCACCCCTCCACTTT
CDR3: CASSLMSSPLHF

J: TRBJ2-5
size: many
D: .
V: TRBV5-1
DNA: TGCGCCAGCAGCTCCGGGCCAAGTCAACAAGAGACCCAGTACTTC
CDR3: CASSSGPSQQETQYF